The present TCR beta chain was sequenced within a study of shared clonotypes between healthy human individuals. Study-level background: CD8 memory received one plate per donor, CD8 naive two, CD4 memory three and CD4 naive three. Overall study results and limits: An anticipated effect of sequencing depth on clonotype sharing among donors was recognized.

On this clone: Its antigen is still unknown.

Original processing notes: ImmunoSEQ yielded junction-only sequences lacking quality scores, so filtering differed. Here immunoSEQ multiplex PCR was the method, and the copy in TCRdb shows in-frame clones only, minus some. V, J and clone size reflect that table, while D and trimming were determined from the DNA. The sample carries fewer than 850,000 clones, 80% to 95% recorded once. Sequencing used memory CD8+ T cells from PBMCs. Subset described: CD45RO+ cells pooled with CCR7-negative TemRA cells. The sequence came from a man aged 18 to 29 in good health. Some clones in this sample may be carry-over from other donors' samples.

CDR3 in amino acids: CATSSSGTGAEQYF. The CDR3 DNA reads TGTGCCACCAGCAGCTCCGGGACAGGGGCCGAGCAGTACTTC. V gene TRBV15 combines with J gene TRBJ2-7; TRBD1 aligns across 10 bases. Germline CDR1 is LNHNV and CDR2 is YYDKDF (reference sequence). V lost 3 bases, J lost 6 bases, and 5 bases stayed unmatched. The CDR3 is 14 amino acids.